Below, 25 T cell receptor beta chains from the same sample are listed, as sequenced in a study of blood T cell repertoires in COVID-19. Libraries were prepared by immunoSEQ multiplex PCR; TCRdb keeps only in-frame clonotypes and omits some of them. The profile shows about 160,000 clones, 82% of them singletons. The sequenced sample was peripheral blood. These receptor sequences come from a woman between 40 and 55 years old with COVID-19, enrolled during active disease.

This clone showed up just a few times. The chain employs TRBV4-1 and TRBJ1-4; maybe TRBD1 (6 bases). Trimming removed 0 bases from V and 6 bases from J, with 14 bases in between. Germline assignment: CDR1 MGHRA and CDR2 YSYEKL. CDR3 length equals 16 residues. The CDR3 DNA follows: TGCGCCAGCAGCCAAGATCGTGAGGGGGTTTATGAAAAACTGTTTTTT. Translated: CASSQDREGVYEKLFF.

The V and J genes are TRBV4-1 and TRBJ2-5; no clear D gene. The CDR3 is made up of 15 amino acids. Trimming took off 4 bases at V and 5 bases at J, with 17 bases between the two ends. CDR1 and CDR2 (germline): MGHRA, YSYEKL. The CDR3 protein is CASSRAFRSMETQYF. The CDR3 nucleotides read TGCGCCAGCAGCCGCGCATTTAGGAGTATGGAGACCCAGTACTTC.

V usage is TRBV7-9 and J usage is TRBJ2-1, with 7 bases aligning to TRBD2. Germline values: CDR1 SEHNR, CDR2 FQNEAQ (reference sequence). This CDR3 contains 12 residues. V lost 4 bases to trimming and J lost 12 bases; unmatched junction nucleotides: 6. CDR3 nucleotides: TGTGCCAGCAGCTCCGGAGGGGAGGGGCAGTTCTTC. Translating gives CASSSGGEGQFF.

V gene TRBV5-6 combines with J gene TRBJ1-6; 7 bases agree with TRBD1. After removal of 9 bases from V and 10 bases from J, the junction contained 16 bases not matched to a gene. Per germline, CDR1 SGHDT and CDR2 YYEEEE. CDR3 size: 15 residues. CDR3 bases: TGTGCCAACAAAATTAGCGACAGGGTCCGATCACCCCTCCACTTT. It specifies CANKISDRVRSPLHF.

This rearrangement joins TRBV23-1 to TRBJ2-2, with 10 bases matching TRBD1. TRBV23-1 is filed as an ORF, its function uncertain. This CDR3 comprises 17 residues. V shed 3 bases, J shed 4 bases, and the junction held 8 bases outside the gene matches. The DNA of the CDR3 is TGCGCCAGCAGTCACCCCGGGACAGGGGTTTTCACCGGGGAGCTGTTTTTT. This codes for CASSHPGTGVFTGELFF.

This clone was seen just once. The chain carries TRBV29-1 and TRBJ1-1; 7 nucleotides agree with TRBD1. Germline V gene lookup returns CDR1 SQVTM and CDR2 ANQGSEA. The ends lost 8 bases at V and 6 bases at J; junction bases unmatched: 9. The CDR3 extends over 12 amino acids. CDR3 amino acids: CSTRQGISEAFF. CDR3 coding DNA: TGCAGCACAAGACAGGGAATTTCTGAAGCTTTCTTT.

The gene calls are TRBV19 and TRBJ1-1, with TRBD1 as a possible D gene (5 bases). The CDR3 runs 14 residues. Trimming took off 6 bases at V and 3 bases at J, with 14 bases between the two ends. Germline V gene lookup returns CDR1 LNHDA and CDR2 SQIVND (reference sequence). The CDR3 spells CASRRSTDYTEAFF. CDR3 sequence (DNA): TGTGCCAGTAGAAGATCGACAGATTACACTGAAGCTTTCTTT.

The V call is TRBV5-4, the J call TRBJ2-7; no firm D call. In germline, CDR1 is SGHNT, CDR2 YYREEE (reference sequence). The CDR3 length is 13 residues. V dropped 2 bases and J dropped 3 bases, with 9 bases sitting between them. The CDR3 sequence is CASSLPLNYEQYF. The CDR3 region has the DNA TGTGCCAGCAGCTTACCCCTAAACTACGAGCAGTACTTC.

The chain joins TRBV6-2 or TRBV6-3 to TRBJ2-3; possible D gene TRBD2, 5 bases. Germline CDR1 is MNHEY and CDR2 is SVGEGT. The CDR3 is 14 amino acids. Trimming cost V 2 bases and J 2 bases, with 8 bases left between them. This chain's CDR3 is CASSYGGHTDTQYF. The CDR3 bases are TGTGCCAGCAGTTACGGCGGGCACACAGATACGCAGTATTTT.

The gene calls are TRBV10-3 and TRBJ2-3, with 10 nucleotides matching TRBD1. Per germline, CDR1 ENHRY and CDR2 SYGVKD. The length of the CDR3 is 17 residues. V shed 2 bases and J 3 bases; nucleotides not matched to a gene: 8. The DNA of the CDR3 is TGTGCCATCAGTGAGCTGGGTCGGGACAGGGGAACAGATACGCAGTATTTT. Its protein is CAISELGRDRGTDTQYF.

The chain employs TRBV27 and TRBJ2-7; TRBD1 might be the D (6 bases). Trimming removed 5 bases from V and 1 base from J, with 15 bases in between. The CDR3 spans 15 residues. Germline values: CDR1 MNHEY, CDR2 SMNVEV (reference sequence). This CDR3 is CASSTKQGSSYEQYF. CDR3 nucleotide sequence: TGTGCCAGCAGTACAAAACAGGGTTCGTCCTACGAGCAGTACTTC.

The chain uses TRBV29-1 and TRBJ1-2; D unclear. Trimming cost V 4 bases and J 0 bases, with 9 bases left between them. Germline V lookup: CDR1 SQVTM, CDR2 ANQGSEA. This CDR3 is built from 13 residues. The CDR3 here is CSVGASPNYGYTF. CDR3 DNA: TGCAGCGTTGGGGCCAGTCCTAACTATGGCTACACCTTC. The variable domain in full, completed from reference TRBV29-1 and TRBJ1-2, reads SAVISQKPSRDICQRGTSLTIQCQVDSQVTMMFWYRQQPGQSLTLIATANQGSEATYESGFVIDKFPISRPNLTFSTLTVSNMSPEDSSIYLCSVGASPNYGYTFGSGTRLTVV.

The V gene is TRBV2, the J gene TRBJ1-2; D perhaps matches TRBD1 (6 bases). The CDR3 contains 12 residues. Deletions cut 5 bases from V and 8 bases from J, with 12 bases between. CDR1 is SNHLY, CDR2 FYNNEI, per germline. The CDR3 here is CASSLGTRGYTF. The CDR3 coding sequence is TGTGCCAGCAGTTTGGGGACAAGGGGCTACACCTTC. Together with reference TRBV2 and TRBJ1-2, the CDR3 gives the full variable domain: EPEVTQTPSHQVTQMGQEVILRCVPISNHLYFYWYRQILGQKVEFLVSFYNNEISEKSEIFDDQFSVERPDGSNFTLKIRSTKLEDSAMYFCASSLGTRGYTFGSGTRLTVV.

This clone was seen a handful of times. The V call is TRBV5-5, the J call TRBJ1-5; D uncertain. This CDR3 is 13 amino acids long. In germline, CDR1 is SGHKS, CDR2 YYEKEE (reference sequence). V lost 0 bases, J lost 4 bases, and 5 bases lay in between. CDR3 amino acids: CASSLGENQPQHF. In DNA, the CDR3 is TGTGCCAGCAGCTTGGGGGAGAATCAGCCCCAGCATTTT.

This clone has only a few counts. CDR3 residues: CAWGRNNSPLHF. CDR3 DNA: TGTGCCTGGGGGAGAAATAATTCACCCCTCCACTTT. This sequence joins TRBV30 and TRBJ1-6; no firm D call. The CDR3 covers 12 residues. In germline, CDR1 is GTSNPN, CDR2 SVGIG (reference sequence). V was cut by 5 bases and J by 5 bases, with 7 bases left in between.

This clone appeared a few times. The chain links TRBV6-4 to TRBJ2-2, with 7 bases identical to TRBD2. Per germline, CDR1 MRHNA and CDR2 SNTAGT. Germline trimming cut 4 bases from V and 0 bases from J; bases unmatched to any gene: 2. The CDR3 consists of 15 residues. The CDR3 nucleotides are TGTGCCAGCAGTGCTAGCGGAGCGAACACCGGGGAGCTGTTTTTT. This gives the protein CASSASGANTGELFF.

The V gene is TRBV10-3, the J gene TRBJ1-4, with no clear D. Looked up from germline, CDR1 is ENHRY and CDR2 is SYGVKD. V was shortened by 6 bases and J by 4 bases, with 9 bases between the two germline ends. The CDR3 spans 13 residues. This CDR3 reads CAISRKLNEKLFF. The CDR3 DNA sequence: TGTGCCATCAGCAGGAAACTTAATGAAAAACTGTTTTTT.

This clone was seen more than once but under ten times. This CDR3 is missing its conserved last phenylalanine or tryptophan, likely due to a read error. No DNA is shown, since the ends of the CDR3 on it are uncertain; the CDR3 is the one TCRdb lists. The rearrangement uses TRBV2 and TRBJ2-7; TRBD1 reflects the table's D call only, with no check against the DNA. Including both end residues, the CDR3 is 11 amino acids long. Germline values: CDR1 SNHLY, CDR2 FYNNEI. The chain's CDR3 is CARKEQGALRS.

The chain uses TRBV4-1 and TRBJ2-7; the match to TRBD1 covers 9 bases. The CDR3 consists of 15 residues. The trim removed 4 bases at V and 6 bases at J, leaving 10 bases unmatched. The germline V gene has CDR1 MGHRA and CDR2 YSYEKL. CDR3 region: CASSLYRDRVSEQYF. The CDR3 nucleotides read TGCGCCAGCAGCCTCTACCGGGACAGGGTATCCGAGCAGTACTTC.

The CDR3 coding sequence is TGTGCCAGCAGGGGGGGACTGAATAGCAATCAGCCCCAGCATTTT. Residues: CASRGGLNSNQPQHF. This sequence joins TRBV2 and TRBJ1-5; weak D call: TRBD1 (5 bases). The CDR3 runs 15 residues. Germline V gives CDR1 SNHLY, CDR2 FYNNEI. Deletions cut 6 bases from V and 0 bases from J, with 12 bases between.

CDR3 DNA: TGTGCCAGCAGCCGGGGGGAAAGCTCCTACAATGAGCAGTTCTTC. Its protein product is CASSRGESSYNEQFF. This chain links TRBV3-1 (or the pseudogene TRBV3-2) with TRBJ2-1; D is possibly TRBD2 (6 bases). The V end lost 4 bases, the J end lost 0 bases, and 10 bases lay between the germline ends. From germline, CDR1 is LGHDT and CDR2 YNNKEL (reference sequence). This CDR3 is built from 15 residues.

This clone has a single count. V is TRBV6-5 and J is TRBJ1-2; TRBD1 agrees at 9 bases. V was pared by 0 bases and J by 5 bases, with 4 bases of the junction left unmatched. Germline-derived CDR1 and CDR2 are MNHEY and SVGAGI. The CDR3 spans 15 residues. CDR3 amino acids: CASSYSGTGFYGYTF. The CDR3 DNA follows: TGTGCCAGCAGTTACTCTGGGACAGGGTTTTATGGCTACACCTTC.

For the CDR3, the DNA is TGTGCCAGCAGCGTAGTGGCTAGCGGGGGGGCTTCCACCGGGGAGCTGTTTTTT. Encoded protein: CASSVVASGGASTGELFF. The chain employs TRBV9 and TRBJ2-2; 12 bases are a match to TRBD2. CDR1 is SGDLS, CDR2 YYNGEE, per germline. This CDR3 comprises 18 residues. The V and J ends lost 0 bases and 4 bases, in that order; junction bases with no gene match: 7.

The chain recombines TRBV5-1 with TRBJ2-1, with 7 bases that match TRBD2. The germline V gene encodes CDR1 SGHRS and CDR2 YFSETQ. This CDR3 spans 15 amino acids. The ends lost 3 bases at V and 3 bases at J; junction bases unmatched: 6. CDR3 in DNA: TGCGCCAGCAGCTCAAGCGGGATAGACTACAATGAGCAGTTCTTC. As protein: CASSSSGIDYNEQFF.

This clone came up once. This chain joins TRBV6-6 and TRBJ1-1; unclear D gene. The CDR3 consists of 13 residues. The germline V and J ends were trimmed by 2 bases and 4 bases, with 8 bases remaining between them. Germline V gene data show CDR1 as MNHNY and CDR2 as SVGAGI (reference sequence). The CDR3 protein is CASSYEGSTEAFF. Here the CDR3 DNA reads TGTGCCAGCAGTTACGAGGGCTCCACTGAAGCTTTCTTT.